A selection of T cell receptor beta chains follows, all from one sample in a study of T cells after yellow fever vaccination. TCRdb re-analysed the 5' RACE reads in MiXCR, keeping a single row per CDR3 protein. The data show approximately 130,000 distinct CDR3 sequences, with around 15% seen just once and 35% to 45% held by the top ten. The source material was CD8+ T cells sorted from PBMCs, sampled 5 days after the yellow fever booster vaccination. Receptors originate from a man between 18 and 29 years old who received the YFV17D yellow fever vaccine. Both conserved end residues are part of each CDR3. Each record gives: clone size, V gene, CDR3 protein. Expanded clones get a size class; other rows say once, few or many, or leave the size out.

size: few; V: TRBV4-3; CDR3: CASSQDRGQDYTYEQYF
size: many; V: TRBV29-1; CDR3: CSVDMTGLNTEAFF
size: NA; V: TRBV9; CDR3: CASSVDNSGANVLTF
size: few; V: TRBV2; CDR3: CASSEVWRGRGTGELFF
size: many; V: TRBV3-1; CDR3: CASSQEASRTNEQFF
size: NA; V: TRBV6-1; CDR3: CASSVTGNEFYGYTF
size: NA; V: TRBV18; CDR3: CASSPDRGQGTGELFF
size: NA; V: TRBV25-1; CDR3: CASRGHTARAQYF
size: few; V: TRBV4-3; CDR3: CASSQDAGTNTEAFF
size: few; V: TRBV5-6; CDR3: CASSLGQIIYEQYF
size: NA; V: TRBV6-6; CDR3: CAEWGGDYGYTF
size: NA; V: TRBV7-6; CDR3: CASSLTLTSGGFQETQYF
size: NA; V: TRBV10-1; CDR3: CASSDWTGGPGELFF
size: NA; V: TRBV4-1; CDR3: CASSQGGAQETQYF
size: NA; V: TRBV7-9; CDR3: CASQDRGNQPQHF
size: few; V: TRBV9; CDR3: CASSLYGLATTDTQYF
size: NA; V: TRBV6-5; CDR3: CASSYSSGVTGELFF
size: few; V: TRBV7-9; CDR3: CASFVNPGTGKNTGELFF
size: few; V: TRBV20-1; CDR3: CSALDRDQETQYF
size: few; V: TRBV10-2; CDR3: CASTGKRQETQYF
size: NA; V: TRBV4-1; CDR3: CASSPSGIGGGTDTQYF
size: NA; V: TRBV20-1; CDR3: CSASRLAGTISYNEQFF
size: few; V: TRBV6-1; CDR3: CASSERQQAFF
size: few; V: TRBV7-9; CDR3: CASSPTSGTSTDTQYF
size: NA; V: TRBV20-1; CDR3: CSARGAGGPYSSYEQYF
size: NA; V: TRBV20-1; CDR3: CSARETSGGPDTQYF
size: NA; V: TRBV27; CDR3: CASALAGTVSSGANVLTF
size: few; V: TRBV11-1; CDR3: CASSWGQGSYEQYF
size: NA; V: TRBV25-1; CDR3: CASSEWGALNTEAFF
size: few; V: TRBV7-3; CDR3: CASSQTGVGNSPLHF
size: once; V: TRBV6-2/TRBV6-3; CDR3: CASSYSMGSNQPQHF
size: NA; V: TRBV3-1; CDR3: CASRSANTGELFF
size: NA; V: TRBV12-3/TRBV12-4; CDR3: CASLSGGPSSYNEQFF
size: few; V: TRBV27; CDR3: CASCTGQGAGETQYF
size: few; V: TRBV3-2; CDR3: CASSPGEGDGSGELFF
size: NA; V: TRBV27; CDR3: CASSFSLAGSLTDTQYF
size: few; V: TRBV7-9; CDR3: CASSLEDREPWETQYF
size: NA; V: TRBV12-5; CDR3: CASGSSGLAGGETQYF
size: NA; V: TRBV19; CDR3: CATTSGPRGNGYTF
size: NA; V: TRBV13; CDR3: CASSWGQSSYNEQFF
size: NA; V: TRBV11-2; CDR3: CASSFGAGALTDTQYF
size: few; V: TRBV5-1; CDR3: CASSLGLLAKNIQYF
size: few; V: TRBV7-9; CDR3: CASSALPGQRTPTPDTQYF
size: few; V: TRBV7-3; CDR3: CASRTSGGRSDTQYF
size: few; V: TRBV19; CDR3: CASSISSGAYNEQFF
size: few; V: TRBV6-5; CDR3: CASSYSTLGKEGYTF
size: NA; V: TRBV7-9; CDR3: CASSKGFGVGDTQYF
size: NA; V: TRBV4-1; CDR3: CASSQDPGQTQYF
size: NA; V: TRBV24-1; CDR3: CATSDGPYGYTF